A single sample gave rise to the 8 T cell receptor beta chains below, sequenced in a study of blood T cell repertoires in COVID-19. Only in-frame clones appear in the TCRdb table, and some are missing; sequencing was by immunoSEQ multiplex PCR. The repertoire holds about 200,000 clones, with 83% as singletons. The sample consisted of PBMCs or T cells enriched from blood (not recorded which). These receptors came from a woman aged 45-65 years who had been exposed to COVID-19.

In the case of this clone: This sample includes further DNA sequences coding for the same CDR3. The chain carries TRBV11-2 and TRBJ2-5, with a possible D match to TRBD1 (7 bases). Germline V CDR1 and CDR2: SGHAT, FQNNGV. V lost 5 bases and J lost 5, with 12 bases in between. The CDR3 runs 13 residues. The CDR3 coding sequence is TGTGCCAGCAGCCCAGGGGGGCGTGAGACCCAGTACTTC. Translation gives CASSPGGRETQYF. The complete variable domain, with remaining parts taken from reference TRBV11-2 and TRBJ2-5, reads EAGVAQSPRYKIIEKRQSVAFWCNPISGHATLYWYQQILGQGPKLLIQFQNNGVVDDSQLPKDRFSAERLKGVDSTLKIQPAKLEDSAVYLCASSPGGRETQYFGPGTRLLVL.

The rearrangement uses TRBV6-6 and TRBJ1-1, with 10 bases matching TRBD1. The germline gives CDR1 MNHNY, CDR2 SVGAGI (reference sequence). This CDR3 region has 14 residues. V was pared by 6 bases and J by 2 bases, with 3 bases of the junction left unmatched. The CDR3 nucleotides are TGTGCCAGCAGGGTGACAGGGGGCAACACTGAAGCTTTCTTT. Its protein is CASRVTGGNTEAFF.

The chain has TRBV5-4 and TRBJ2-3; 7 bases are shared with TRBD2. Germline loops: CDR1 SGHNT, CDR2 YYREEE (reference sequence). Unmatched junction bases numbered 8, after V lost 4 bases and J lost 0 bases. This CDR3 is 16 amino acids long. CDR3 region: CASSPELASSTDTQYF. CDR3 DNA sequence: TGTGCCAGCAGCCCGGAACTAGCGTCTAGCACAGATACGCAGTATTTT.

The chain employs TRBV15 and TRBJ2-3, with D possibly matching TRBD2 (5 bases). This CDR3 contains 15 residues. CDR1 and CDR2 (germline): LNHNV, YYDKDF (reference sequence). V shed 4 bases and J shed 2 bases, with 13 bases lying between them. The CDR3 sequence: CATSINLAITDTQYF. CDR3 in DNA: TGTGCCACCAGCATTAATTTAGCGATCACAGATACGCAGTATTTT.

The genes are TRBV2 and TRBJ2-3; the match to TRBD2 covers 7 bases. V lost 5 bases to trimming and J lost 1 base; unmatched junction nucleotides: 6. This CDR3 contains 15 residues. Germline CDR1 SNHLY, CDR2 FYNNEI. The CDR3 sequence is CASSSMGGGTDTQYF. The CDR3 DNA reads TGTGCCAGCAGTTCCATGGGGGGGGGCACAGATACGCAGTATTTT.

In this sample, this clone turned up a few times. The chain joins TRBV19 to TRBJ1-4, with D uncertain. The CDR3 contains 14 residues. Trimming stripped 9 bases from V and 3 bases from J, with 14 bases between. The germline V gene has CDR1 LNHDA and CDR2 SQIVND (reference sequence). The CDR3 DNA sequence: TGTGCCAGCGCCGTCGCAGGCCCTAATGAAAAACTGTTTTTT. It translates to CASAVAGPNEKLFF.

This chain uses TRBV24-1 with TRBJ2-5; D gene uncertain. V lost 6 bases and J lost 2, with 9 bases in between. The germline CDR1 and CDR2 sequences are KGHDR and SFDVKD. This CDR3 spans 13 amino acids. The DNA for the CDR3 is TGTGCCACCAGTTCCCGGTTTCAAGAGACCCAGTACTTC. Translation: CATSSRFQETQYF.

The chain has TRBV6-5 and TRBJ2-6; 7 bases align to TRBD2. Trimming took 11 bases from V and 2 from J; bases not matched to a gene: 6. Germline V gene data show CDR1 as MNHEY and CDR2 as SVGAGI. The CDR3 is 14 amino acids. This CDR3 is CAGEGIPGANVLTF. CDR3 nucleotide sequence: TGTGCCGGGGAGGGAATACCTGGGGCCAACGTCCTGACTTTC.